Listed below are T cell receptor beta chains from one sample, sequenced in a study of shared clonotypes between healthy human individuals. Libraries were prepared by immunoSEQ multiplex PCR; TCRdb keeps only in-frame clonotypes and omits some of them. The sample holds roughly 2,000,000 clones, around 96% seen once. The sample consisted of naive CD8+ T cells sorted from blood. These receptors were collected from a man younger than 35 in good health. The CDR3 runs from the conserved cysteine through the conserved F or W. Each record gives: D gene, V gene, J gene, CDR3 DNA, CDR3 protein. A D gene is named only where the DNA matches it firmly.

d_gene: TRBD2; v_gene: TRBV19; j_gene: TRBJ2-7; CDR3nt: TGTGCCAGTAGCCCAGCGGGGGACTACGAGCAGTACTTC; CDR3aa: CASSPAGDYEQYF
d_gene: .; v_gene: TRBV4-1; j_gene: TRBJ2-1; CDR3nt: TGCGCCAGCAGCCAAGTATCGGCACAGGGGGGGAATGAGCAGTTCTTC; CDR3aa: CASSQVSAQGGNEQFF
d_gene: .; v_gene: TRBV9; j_gene: TRBJ1-6; CDR3nt: TGTGCCAGCAGCGTAGGTCCGACTGGGAATTCACCCCTCCACTTT; CDR3aa: CASSVGPTGNSPLHF
d_gene: .; v_gene: TRBV4-3; j_gene: TRBJ2-7; CDR3nt: TGCGCCAGCAGCCAAGAATCGGGCAGCGTAAGCTCCTACGAGCAGTACTTC; CDR3aa: CASSQESGSVSSYEQYF
d_gene: .; v_gene: TRBV9; j_gene: TRBJ1-1; CDR3nt: TGTGCGTCGACAGGAGATAACACTGAAGCTTTCTTT; CDR3aa: CASTGDNTEAFF
d_gene: .; v_gene: TRBV27; j_gene: TRBJ2-6; CDR3nt: TGTGCCAGCAGTTCCCTAGGCGTCTCTGGGGCCAACGTCCTGACTTTC; CDR3aa: CASSSLGVSGANVLTF
d_gene: TRBD1; v_gene: TRBV27; j_gene: TRBJ1-1; CDR3nt: TGTGCCAGCAGTTTATCGGGGACAGGGGGAAGTACTGAAGCTTTCTTT; CDR3aa: CASSLSGTGGSTEAFF
d_gene: TRBD1; v_gene: TRBV30; j_gene: TRBJ1-1; CDR3nt: TGTGCCTGGAGTTCCCCGGGACAGGGACTTAGTTGGACTGAAGCTTTCTTT; CDR3aa: CAWSSPGQGLSWTEAFF
d_gene: TRBD1; v_gene: TRBV11-1; j_gene: TRBJ1-1; CDR3nt: TGTGCCAGCAGCTGGGGACAGGGGGGCACTGAAGCTTTCTTT; CDR3aa: CASSWGQGGTEAFF
d_gene: .; v_gene: TRBV11-2; j_gene: TRBJ1-5; CDR3nt: TGTGCCAGCAGAGGTGCGGGCAATCAGCCCCAGCATTTT; CDR3aa: CASRGAGNQPQHF
d_gene: TRBD1; v_gene: TRBV13; j_gene: TRBJ2-7; CDR3nt: TGTGCCAGCAGCTTTTATGGACAGGGGTCCCACGAGCAGTACTTC; CDR3aa: CASSFYGQGSHEQYF
d_gene: .; v_gene: TRBV6-5; j_gene: TRBJ1-2; CDR3nt: TGTGCCAGCAGTTACCTGGCTCGGGTTTGGGAAGATGGCTACACCTTC; CDR3aa: CASSYLARVWEDGYTF
d_gene: .; v_gene: TRBV2; j_gene: TRBJ2-2; CDR3nt: TGTGCCAGCAGTGTTGGCTACCACACCGGGGAGCTGTTTTTT; CDR3aa: CASSVGYHTGELFF
d_gene: .; v_gene: TRBV10-1; j_gene: TRBJ2-7; CDR3nt: TGCGCCAGCAGTGAAGGGCGGGGATCCTACGAGCAGTACTTC; CDR3aa: CASSEGRGSYEQYF
d_gene: .; v_gene: TRBV6-5; j_gene: TRBJ1-1; CDR3nt: TGTGCCAGCAGCGTTACAGGGTTGGGCACTGAAGCTTTCTTT; CDR3aa: CASSVTGLGTEAFF
d_gene: .; v_gene: TRBV6-5; j_gene: TRBJ1-1; CDR3nt: TGTGCCAGCAGTTACCAGGGGATGAACACTGAAGCTTTCTTT; CDR3aa: CASSYQGMNTEAFF
d_gene: .; v_gene: TRBV30; j_gene: TRBJ2-5; CDR3nt: TGTGCCTGGGAAATGGGGACCAGAAAAGAGACCCAGTACTTC; CDR3aa: CAWEMGTRKETQYF
d_gene: TRBD2; v_gene: TRBV7-9; j_gene: TRBJ2-3; CDR3nt: TGTGCCAGCAGCTCGCCAATAACTAGCGTATACAGCACAGATACGCAGTATTTT; CDR3aa: CASSSPITSVYSTDTQYF
d_gene: .; v_gene: TRBV13; j_gene: TRBJ1-2; CDR3nt: TGTGCCAGCAGCTTAGGTCGGCAGGAATACTATGGCTACACCTTC; CDR3aa: CASSLGRQEYYGYTF
d_gene: .; v_gene: TRBV5-5; j_gene: TRBJ2-7; CDR3nt: TGTGCCAGCAGCCCGACGGGGTACAGAGCCTACGAGCAGTACTTC; CDR3aa: CASSPTGYRAYEQYF
d_gene: TRBD1; v_gene: TRBV30; j_gene: TRBJ1-2; CDR3nt: TGTGCCTGGAGTGCAGGGACAGAAGAAAACTATGGCTACACCTTC; CDR3aa: CAWSAGTEENYGYTF